A single sample gave rise to the 24 T cell receptor beta chains below, sequenced in a study of OX40 agonist ivuxolimab in advanced cancers. Generated by immunoSEQ multiplex PCR, the TCRdb table keeps only in-frame clones and is missing some. The sample has fewer than 75,000 clones; 75% to 90% are singletons. The sample here was CD4+ or CD8+ T cells sorted from blood, taken in a trial of the OX40 agonist ivuxolimab. The receptors were sampled from an adult with an advanced solid tumor such as melanoma, head and neck, liver or kidney cancer.

The chain recombines TRBV7-7 with TRBJ2-3; no clear D. The germline V gene encodes CDR1 SSHAT and CDR2 FNYEAQ (reference sequence). CDR3 length: 14 residues. V lost 1 base and J lost 5, with 10 bases in between. The chain's CDR3 is CASSLESYGDTQYF. CDR3 DNA sequence: TGTGCCAGCAGCTTAGAATCCTACGGAGATACGCAGTATTTT.

This sequence joins TRBV18 and TRBJ2-1; 7 bases align to TRBD2. The CDR3 covers 16 residues. Germline V gives CDR1 KGHSH, CDR2 LQKENI. V gave up 6 bases and J gave up 7 bases; unmatched junction bases: 15. In DNA, the CDR3 is TGTGCCAGCTCCAGCGGCCTAGCGGCCGGTCGAAATGAGCAGTTCTTC. Translated, it gives CASSSGLAAGRNEQFF.

The chain uses TRBV18 and TRBJ1-6, with no clear D. Germline values: CDR1 KGHSH, CDR2 LQKENI. The CDR3 has 14 amino acids. The ends were cut back, 2 bases at V and 0 bases at J, with 2 bases in the middle. As DNA, the CDR3 is TGTGCCAGCTCACCAGGCTCCTATAATTCACCCCTCCACTTT. Translated, it gives CASSPGSYNSPLHF.

V gene TRBV7-9 combines with J gene TRBJ2-5; 7 bases match TRBD2. The V and J ends lost 3 bases and 3 bases, in that order; junction bases with no gene match: 4. Germline assignment: CDR1 SEHNR and CDR2 FQNEAQ (reference sequence). The CDR3 sequence is 14 residues long. For the CDR3, the DNA is TGTGCCAGCAGCTTCCTTGCGGGGGAAGAGACCCAGTACTTC. Protein sequence: CASSFLAGEETQYF.

The gene calls are TRBV27 and TRBJ2-1; TRBD2 aligns across 9 bases. Trimming took 1 base from V and 7 from J; bases not matched to a gene: 11. Germline CDR1 MNHEY, CDR2 SMNVEV (reference sequence). The CDR3 length is 17 residues. This CDR3 is CASSLLMAGGPGNEQFF. CDR3 in DNA: TGTGCCAGCAGTTTATTAATGGCGGGAGGGCCGGGGAATGAGCAGTTCTTC.

This clone was seen more than once but under ten times. The J gene is TRBJ1-1, the V gene TRBV20-1; D is ambiguous. The ends were cut back, 6 bases at V and 7 bases at J, with 12 bases in the middle. Germline V gene data show CDR1 as DFQATT and CDR2 as SNEGSKA (reference sequence). This CDR3 has 11 amino acids. The chain's CDR3 is CSASVPVEAFF. DNA for the CDR3: TGCAGTGCCAGCGTTCCGGTTGAAGCTTTCTTT.

The chain joins TRBV5-4 to TRBJ1-1; the D gene is possibly TRBD1 (5 bases). The CDR3 totals 14 residues. V lost 2 bases and J lost 5, with 13 bases in between. Germline-derived CDR1 and CDR2 are SGHNT and YYREEE (reference sequence). The CDR3 spells CASSLEQSGTEAFF. CDR3 bases: TGTGCCAGCAGCTTAGAACAGTCAGGGACTGAAGCTTTCTTT.

The chain couples TRBV28 to TRBJ2-5; 10 bases agree with TRBD2. V lost 6 bases, J lost 5 bases, and 12 bases stayed unmatched. Looked up from germline, CDR1 is MDHEN and CDR2 is SYDVKM. The CDR3 totals 16 residues. The CDR3, as DNA: TGTGCCAGCAGCGTAAATCTAGCGGGAGAGCGGGAGACCCAGTACTTC. This gives the protein CASSVNLAGERETQYF.

J is TRBJ2-3 and V is TRBV28, with D uncertain. Germline V gives CDR1 MDHEN, CDR2 SYDVKM. The length of the CDR3 is 15 residues. Trimming left V 11 bases short and J 2 bases short, with 20 bases between. The CDR3 nucleotides read TGTGCCGCCACCGGAGCAACAAGAAACACAGATACGCAGTATTTT. As protein: CAATGATRNTDTQYF.

The rearrangement links TRBV7-9 to TRBJ1-5, with D unresolved. Trimming took off 1 base at V and 5 bases at J, with 6 bases between the two ends. CDR3 size: 13 residues. Germline CDR1 SEHNR, CDR2 FQNEAQ (reference sequence). CDR3 DNA: TGTGCCAGCAGCTTAGACGGGTATCAGCCCCAGCATTTT. Residues: CASSLDGYQPQHF.

The gene calls are TRBV14 and TRBJ2-3; D possibly matches TRBD1 or TRBD2 (6 bases each). Looked up from germline, CDR1 is SGHDN and CDR2 is FVKESK. V was cut by 4 bases and J by 0 bases, with 17 bases left in between. The CDR3 runs 17 residues. The CDR3 nucleotides are TGTGCCAGCAGCCCCGGGGGCGGGGTGGCTAGCACAGATACGCAGTATTTT. It is translated as CASSPGGGVASTDTQYF.

This sequence joins TRBV7-2 and TRBJ2-1, with D maybe TRBD1 (5 bases). Per germline, CDR1 SGHTA and CDR2 FQGNSA. V lost 5 bases and J 3 bases, leaving 11 bases between the germline ends. The CDR3 loop spans 14 amino acids. In DNA, the CDR3 is TGTGCCAGCAGCCCACGGACACTCTACAATGAGCAGTTCTTC. It codes for CASSPRTLYNEQFF.

The chain has TRBV10-3 and TRBJ2-7; the D gene is possibly TRBD1 (5 bases). The ends were cut back, 0 bases at V and 0 bases at J, with 6 bases in the middle. The CDR3 runs 14 residues. Germline V lookup: CDR1 ENHRY, CDR2 SYGVKD. The CDR3 sequence is CAISESGLSYEQYF. CDR3 nucleotides: TGTGCCATCAGTGAGTCGGGGCTCTCCTACGAGCAGTACTTC.

The V call is TRBV5-1, the J call TRBJ2-1, with D perhaps TRBD1 or TRBD2 (5 bases each). Germline-derived CDR1 and CDR2 are SGHRS and YFSETQ. Trimming left V 3 bases short and J 0 bases short, with 16 bases between. The CDR3 sequence is 17 residues long. CDR3 sequence (DNA): TGCGCCAGCAGCTCTTTAGGGACGCTGAGCTCCTACAATGAGCAGTTCTTC. Translation gives CASSSLGTLSSYNEQFF. Looking up the rest from reference TRBV5-1 and TRBJ2-1 gives the full variable domain: KAGVTQTPRYLIKTRGQQVTLSCSPISGHRSVSWYQQTPGQGLQFLFEYFSETQRNKGNFPGRFSGRQFSNSRSEMNVSTLELGDSALYLCASSSLGTLSSYNEQFFGPGTRLTVL.

V and J are TRBV7-2 and TRBJ2-2, with 11 bases that match TRBD2. The length of the CDR3 is 16 residues. CDR1 and CDR2 from the germline V gene are SGHTA and FQGNSA. After removal of 1 base from V and 4 bases from J, the junction contained 2 bases not matched to a gene. The CDR3 sequence is CASSLVAGGPTGELFF. The DNA of the CDR3 is TGTGCCAGCAGCTTAGTAGCGGGGGGGCCCACCGGGGAGCTGTTTTTT.

This clone was detected only once. The V and J genes are TRBV19 and TRBJ1-5; D may be TRBD1 (5 bases). Deletions cut 7 bases from V and 5 bases from J, with 15 bases between. The CDR3 is made up of 14 amino acids. CDR1 is LNHDA and CDR2 is SQIVND in the germline V gene (reference sequence). CDR3 DNA sequence: TGTGCCAGTAAACCCCGGGGCGCCTATCAGCCCCAGCATTTT. Residues: CASKPRGAYQPQHF.

CDR3 DNA sequence: TGTGCCAGTAGTATAGGGGTAGGCAGGTCGAACACTGAAGCTTTCTTT. Translation gives CASSIGVGRSNTEAFF. V gene TRBV19 combines with J gene TRBJ1-1; no clear D. The CDR3 sequence is 16 residues long. V dropped 1 base and J dropped 1 base, with 13 bases sitting between them. The V gene's germline CDR1 is LNHDA and CDR2 SQIVND (reference sequence).

This clone was detected a few times. The chain is built from TRBV19 and TRBJ2-3; possible D gene TRBD2, 5 bases. Germline values: CDR1 LNHDA, CDR2 SQIVND (reference sequence). V was trimmed by 4 bases and J by 1 base, leaving 9 bases between them. The CDR3 length is 14 residues. Written as DNA, the CDR3 is TGTGCCAGTAGTAAGCGGCAGGGCACAGATACGCAGTATTTT. Translated: CASSKRQGTDTQYF. The variable domain in full, with the rest retrieved from reference TRBV19 and TRBJ2-3, is DGGITQSPKYLFRKEGQNVTLSCEQNLNHDAMYWYRQDPGQGLRLIYYSQIVNDFQKGDIAEGYSVSREKKESFPLTVTSAQKNPTAFYLCASSKRQGTDTQYFGPGTRLTVL.

The rearrangement joins TRBV27 to TRBJ2-7, with 14 bases fitting TRBD2. Unmatched junction bases numbered 6, after V lost 7 bases and J lost 4 bases. The CDR3 loop spans 15 amino acids. Germline V gene lookup returns CDR1 MNHEY and CDR2 SMNVEV (reference sequence). The CDR3 nucleotides are TGTGCCAGCAAACAGGGACTAGCGGGAGTTTACGAGCAGTACTTC. This encodes CASKQGLAGVYEQYF.

The V and J genes are TRBV5-1 and TRBJ2-3; 10 bases agree with TRBD2. The CDR3 is 14 amino acids. Germline CDR1 reads SGHRS; CDR2 reads YFSETQ. With 4 bases clipped from V and 6 bases from J, the junction kept 5 bases outside the gene matches. CDR3 residues: CASSPGTSADTQYF. In nucleotides, the CDR3 is TGCGCCAGCAGCCCCGGGACTAGCGCCGATACGCAGTATTTT.

The CDR3 is CASSITGQGMNTEAFF. As DNA, the CDR3 is TGCGCCAGCAGCATTACGGGACAGGGGATGAACACTGAAGCTTTCTTT. The chain joins TRBV5-1 to TRBJ1-1, with 10 positions matching TRBD1. The CDR3 is 16 residues long. V trimming: 4 bases; J trimming: 0 bases; junction bases outside the gene matches: 6. Germline CDR1 is SGHRS and CDR2 is YFSETQ.

The chain uses TRBV7-2 and TRBJ2-1; TRBD2 aligns across 8 bases. CDR1 and CDR2 from the germline V gene are SGHTA and FQGNSA. CDR3 length: 15 residues. Trimming removed 5 bases from V and 0 bases from J; junction bases left unmatched: 3. The CDR3 spells CASSITSGSYNEQFF. In DNA, the CDR3 is TGTGCCAGCAGCATCACTAGCGGCTCCTACAATGAGCAGTTCTTC.

This chain joins TRBV13 and TRBJ2-6; perhaps D is TRBD1 or TRBD2 (6 bases each). This CDR3 region has 18 residues. Germline V CDR1 and CDR2: PRHDT, FYEKMQ (reference sequence). Trimming stripped 0 bases from V and 0 bases from J, with 12 bases between. The chain's CDR3 is CASSLGQGGYSGANVLTF. In DNA form, the CDR3 reads TGTGCCAGCAGCTTAGGTCAAGGGGGGTACTCTGGGGCCAACGTCCTGACTTTC.

This clone has more than one count but fewer than ten. The chain combines TRBV7-8 with TRBJ2-5; D is tentatively TRBD1 or TRBD2 (5 bases each). V lost 2 bases, J lost 5 bases, and 15 bases lay in between. The CDR3 covers 15 residues. Looked up from germline, CDR1 is SGHVS and CDR2 is FQNEAQ. CDR3 residues: CASSLSEKWGETQYF. CDR3 bases: TGTGCCAGCAGCTTATCGGAGAAGTGGGGGGAGACCCAGTACTTC.